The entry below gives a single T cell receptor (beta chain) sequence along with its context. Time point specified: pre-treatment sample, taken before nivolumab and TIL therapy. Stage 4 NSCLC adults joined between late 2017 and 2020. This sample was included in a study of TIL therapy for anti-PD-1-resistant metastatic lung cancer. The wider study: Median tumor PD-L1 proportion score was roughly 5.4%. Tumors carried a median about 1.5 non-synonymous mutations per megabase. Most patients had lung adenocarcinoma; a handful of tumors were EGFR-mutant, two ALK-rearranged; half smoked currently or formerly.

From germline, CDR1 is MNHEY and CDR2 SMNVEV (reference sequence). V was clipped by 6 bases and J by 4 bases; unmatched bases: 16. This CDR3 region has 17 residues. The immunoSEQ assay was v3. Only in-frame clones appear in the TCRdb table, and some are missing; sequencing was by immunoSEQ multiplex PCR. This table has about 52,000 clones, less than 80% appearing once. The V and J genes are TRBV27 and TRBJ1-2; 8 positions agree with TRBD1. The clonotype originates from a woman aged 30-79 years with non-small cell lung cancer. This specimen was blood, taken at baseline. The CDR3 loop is CASRVASPGQDSYGYTF. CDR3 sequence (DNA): TGTGCCAGCAGAGTAGCATCACCGGGACAGGATTCCTATGGCTACACCTTC.